This T cell receptor beta chain was recorded in a study of shared clonotypes between healthy human individuals. Per germline, CDR1 SGHTS and CDR2 YDEGEE. V dropped 4 bases and J dropped 1 base, with 14 bases sitting between them. The CDR3 covers 16 residues. Naive CD8 cells lacked CD45RO and underwent positive selection for CCR7, leaving out terminally differentiated effector memory CD45RA+ cells. Produced via immunoSEQ multiplex PCR; TCRdb's table is partial and in-frame only. Here the sample spans millions of clones, 85% to 95% being singletons. The chain is built from TRBV5-8 and TRBJ2-2; D remains ambiguous. The receptor comes from a man aged 18 to 35 in good health. Some clones in this sample may be carry-over from other donors' samples. Source material: naive CD8+ T cells from PBMCs. CDR3 nucleotides: TGTGCCAGCAGCCAATTGGACCTACTGAACACCGGGGAGCTGTTTTTT. It yields the protein CASSQLDLLNTGELFF.